This TCR beta chain was obtained from a study of OX40 agonist ivuxolimab in advanced cancers. About the study: Dose-escalation cases comprised hepatocellular carcinoma, melanoma, renal cell or head and neck cancer.

Study-level results: It was also the case that some nonresponders had low normalized T-cell clonal expansion. Antigens targeted by the expanded peripheral T cells were not determined. CD8+ T cells averaged more expanded clones than CD4+.

The CDR3 is made up of 15 amino acids. Germline V gene data show CDR1 as LNHDA and CDR2 as SQIVND (reference sequence). Trimming cost V 5 bases and J 3 bases; bases outside gene matches: 8. Produced via immunoSEQ multiplex PCR; TCRdb's table is partial and in-frame only. The sample lists 66,000 or so clones; approximately 81% were seen once. With respect to this clone: The antigen is unknown.

This sequence was found in an adult with an advanced solid tumor such as melanoma, head and neck, liver or kidney cancer. The sample here was CD4+ or CD8+ T cells sorted from blood, taken in a trial of the OX40 agonist ivuxolimab. The V gene is TRBV19, the J gene TRBJ1-2; 8 positions match TRBD1. The CDR3 protein is CASSGSTGVYYGYTF. The CDR3 nucleotides are TGTGCCAGTAGTGGGTCGACAGGGGTGTACTATGGCTACACCTTC.